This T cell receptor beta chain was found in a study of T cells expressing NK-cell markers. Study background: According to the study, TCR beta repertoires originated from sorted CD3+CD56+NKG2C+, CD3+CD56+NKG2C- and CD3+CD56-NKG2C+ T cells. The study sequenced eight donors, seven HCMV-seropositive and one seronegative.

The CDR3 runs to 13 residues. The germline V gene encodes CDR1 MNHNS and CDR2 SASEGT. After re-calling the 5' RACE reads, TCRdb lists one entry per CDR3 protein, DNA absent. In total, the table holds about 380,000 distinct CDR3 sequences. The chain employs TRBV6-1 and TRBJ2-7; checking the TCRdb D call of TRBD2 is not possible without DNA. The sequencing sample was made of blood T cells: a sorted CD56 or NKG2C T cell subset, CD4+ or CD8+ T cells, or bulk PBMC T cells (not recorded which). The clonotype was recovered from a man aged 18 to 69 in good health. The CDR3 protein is CAGVEGGCYEQYF.